Below, 18 T cell receptor beta chains from the same sample are listed, as sequenced in a study of CD8 T cells in Susac syndrome. An input of 0.5 to 1 ug of RNA was subjected to reverse transcription using random hexamers. MiXCR, run by TCRdb on the immunoSEQ multiplex PCR reads, gives a single entry per CDR3 protein. The sample has some 110,000 distinct CDR3 sequences; more than 80% are singletons. The specimen sequenced was CD8+ T cells from PBMCs. The receptors derive from a human donor with multiple sclerosis.

Comments on this clonotype: One end of the junction does not line up with germline, which may come from a read error. This sequence joins TRBV4-1 and TRBJ1-1; 7 bases map to TRBD1. The CDR3 extends over 15 amino acids. CDR1 and CDR2 (germline): MGHRA, YSYEKL. Here the CDR3 reads CASSQLQGKNTEVFF. The CDR3 DNA is TGCGCCAGCAGCCAGTTACAGGGGAAGAACACTGAAGTTTTCTTT.

The chain joins TRBV20-1 to TRBJ2-7; the D gene is possibly TRBD1 (6 bases). Germline assignment: CDR1 DFQATT and CDR2 SNEGSKA (reference sequence). The V gene lost 1 base and the J gene lost 2 bases, with 12 bases spanning the gap. CDR3 length: 14 residues. This chain's CDR3 is CSARGTDWPYEQYF. The CDR3 nucleotides read TGCAGTGCTAGAGGGACAGATTGGCCCTACGAGCAGTACTTC.

The gene calls are TRBV20-1 and TRBJ2-5; possible D gene TRBD1, 5 bases. Deletions cut 3 bases from V and 0 bases from J, with 17 bases between. The CDR3 sequence is 16 residues long. Germline loops: CDR1 DFQATT, CDR2 SNEGSKA (reference sequence). The CDR3 coding sequence is TGCAGTGCTAGTGCCGCCGGACACCCGAACCAAGAGACCCAGTACTTC. As protein: CSASAAGHPNQETQYF.

The chain combines TRBV7-6 with TRBJ2-7; D possibly corresponds to TRBD2 (5 bases). CDR1 and CDR2 (germline): SGHVS, FNYEAQ. The CDR3 loop spans 16 amino acids. The ends were cut back, 2 bases at V and 4 bases at J, with 18 bases in the middle. CDR3 in DNA: TGTGCCAGCAGCTTATCAACCCTGGACGGGGAGTACGAGCAGTACTTC. Protein: CASSLSTLDGEYEQYF.

The rearrangement links TRBV13 to TRBJ2-4, with 14 bases aligning to TRBD2. The CDR3 runs 18 residues. CDR1 PRHDT and CDR2 FYEKMQ come from the germline V gene (reference sequence). The ends lost 5 bases at V and 8 bases at J; junction bases unmatched: 14. The CDR3 spells CASSPIPGLAGDTDIQYF. The CDR3 bases are TGTGCCAGCAGCCCTATCCCGGGACTAGCGGGAGATACGGACATTCAGTACTTC.

Only a few counts were recorded for this clonotype. V and J are TRBV30 and TRBJ2-7, with D possibly TRBD1 on 7 matching bases. V was clipped by 8 bases and J by 7 bases, with 12 bases between them. The CDR3 sequence is 10 residues long. CDR1 GTSNPN and CDR2 SVGIG come from the germline V gene (reference sequence). CDR3 region: CAQGGREQYF. In DNA, the CDR3 is TGTGCCCAGGGGGGCCGGGAGCAGTACTTC.

The rearrangement uses TRBV11-2 and TRBJ2-1, with 7 bases aligning to TRBD2. The CDR3 extends over 20 amino acids. V lost 0 bases, J lost 3 bases, and 17 bases stayed unmatched. Germline V gene data show CDR1 as SGHAT and CDR2 as FQNNGV. CDR3 region: CASSLESHFQAGPVYNEQFF. The CDR3 DNA reads TGTGCCAGCAGCTTAGAGAGTCATTTCCAAGCGGGGCCCGTCTACAATGAGCAGTTCTTC.

The V gene is TRBV24-1, the J gene TRBJ2-7, with 8 bases that match TRBD1. This CDR3 comprises 16 residues. V lost 3 bases and J lost 0; bases outside the gene matches: 6. Germline values: CDR1 KGHDR, CDR2 SFDVKD. The chain's CDR3 is CATSDPGQGVSYEQYV. The CDR3 region has the DNA TGTGCCACCAGTGATCCCGGACAGGGTGTCTCCTACGAGCAGTACGTC.

The chain combines TRBV6-6 with TRBJ1-5, with TRBD1 matching 8 bases. Germline values: CDR1 MNHNY, CDR2 SVGAGI (reference sequence). This CDR3 is 13 amino acids long. The J segment lost 7 bases and the V segment lost 7 bases, leaving 6 bases of the junction unmatched. The CDR3 loop is CASTPGGGQPQHF. The CDR3 DNA sequence: TGTGCCAGCACCCCAGGGGGCGGGCAGCCCCAGCATTTT.

The V call is TRBV7-3, the J call TRBJ2-3, with D unclear. Trimming stripped 5 bases from V and 6 bases from J, with 18 bases between. CDR1 and CDR2 (germline): SGHTA, FQGTGA. This CDR3 comprises 15 residues. The CDR3, as DNA: TGTGCCAGCAGCCTTAAGGGCCGGGCTGGGGATACGCAGTATTTT. It is translated as CASSLKGRAGDTQYF.

The chain has TRBV7-8 and TRBJ1-1; the match to TRBD1 covers 7 bases. The CDR3 runs 16 residues. The V segment lost 2 bases and the J segment 0 bases; nucleotides outside the gene matches: 6. In germline, CDR1 is SGHVS, CDR2 FQNEAQ. CDR3 bases: TGTGCCAGCAGCTTACCCCTCACAGGGGTGAACACTGAAGCTTTCTTT. This sequence encodes CASSLPLTGVNTEAFF.

This chain joins TRBV9 and TRBJ2-3, with D unclear. CDR3 length: 13 amino acids. Germline V gene sequence: CDR1 SGDLS, CDR2 YYNGEE. Trimming stripped 7 bases from V and 7 bases from J, with 16 bases between. Here the CDR3 reads CASGPGLENTQYF. CDR3 bases: TGTGCCAGCGGCCCAGGATTAGAGAATACGCAGTATTTT. Together with reference TRBV9 and TRBJ2-3, the CDR3 gives the full variable domain: DSGVTQTPKHLITATGQRVTLRCSPRSGDLSVYWYQQSLDQGLQFLIQYYNGEERAKGNILERFSAQQFPDLHSELNLSSLELGDSALYFCASGPGLENTQYFGPGTRLTVL.

The rearrangement uses TRBV9 and TRBJ2-1; TRBD2 agrees at 7 bases. Germline V gene lookup returns CDR1 SGDLS and CDR2 YYNGEE. V was clipped by 3 bases and J by 4 bases; unmatched bases: 1. This CDR3 contains 13 residues. CDR3 sequence reads: CASSASGYNEQFF. As DNA, the CDR3 is TGTGCCAGCAGCGCTAGCGGATACAATGAGCAGTTCTTC.

In DNA form, the CDR3 reads TGTGCCAGCAGCCGATCCTTGGTCAGGGTTTGGGATGGCTACACCTTC. It specifies CASSRSLVRVWDGYTF. This rearrangement joins TRBV5-4 to TRBJ1-2; tentatively, D is TRBD1 (5 bases). The CDR3 contains 16 residues. V lost 4 bases and J lost 6, with 22 bases in between. CDR1 SGHNT and CDR2 YYREEE come from the germline V gene (reference sequence).

The chain links TRBV9 to TRBJ1-1; 7 nucleotides line up with TRBD1. The V gene end was trimmed by 0 bases and the J gene end by 3 bases; junction bases not matched to a gene: 5. Germline V gene lookup returns CDR1 SGDLS and CDR2 YYNGEE. This CDR3 region has 15 residues. The CDR3 loop reads CASSVGTGDYTEAFF. CDR3 sequence (DNA): TGTGCCAGCAGCGTAGGAACAGGGGATTACACTGAAGCTTTCTTT.

This clonotype was found once. The chain recombines TRBV5-1 with TRBJ2-7; 9 bases align to TRBD2. CDR3 length equals 14 residues. Germline V lookup: CDR1 SGHRS, CDR2 YFSETQ. Unmatched junction bases numbered 7, after V lost 4 bases and J lost 5 bases. The CDR3 bases are TGCGCCAGCAGCCCCCTCCGCGGGGGGGACGAGCAGTACTTC. Protein product: CASSPLRGGDEQYF.

The genes are TRBV4-1 and TRBJ2-3; D may be TRBD2 (6 bases). The germline V and J ends were trimmed by 3 bases and 0 bases, with 13 bases remaining between them. Per germline, CDR1 MGHRA and CDR2 YSYEKL. CDR3 length equals 16 residues. CDR3 DNA: TGCGCCAGCAGCCAGAGCGGGTCCCCTAGCACAGATACGCAGTATTTT. Protein: CASSQSGSPSTDTQYF.

The chain joins TRBV5-4 to TRBJ2-1; 11 bases agree with TRBD2. Per the germline V gene, CDR1 is SGHNT and CDR2 is YYREEE (reference sequence). This CDR3 is built from 13 residues. Trimming took 9 bases from V and 7 from J; bases not matched to a gene: 6. The CDR3 spells CATTSGGGNEQFF. The CDR3 coding sequence is TGTGCCACAACTAGCGGGGGAGGGAATGAGCAGTTCTTC. The variable domain in full, completed from reference TRBV5-4 and TRBJ2-1, reads ETGVTQSPTHLIKTRGQQVTLRCSSQSGHNTVSWYQQALGQGPQFIFQYYREEENGRGNFPPRFSGLQFPNYSSELNVNALELDDSALYLCATTSGGGNEQFFGPGTRLTVL.